This T cell receptor beta chain was sequenced for a study of T cells after somatic rescue of genetic block. CDR1 is MDHEN, CDR2 SYDVKM, per germline. This CDR3 is built from 15 residues. With 0 bases removed from V and 0 bases from J, the gap between germline ends came to 6 bases. Data came from immunoSEQ multiplex PCR; TCRdb stores just in-frame clones and leaves some out. The top ten clones hold 1.6% of a sample with some 90,000 clones, just under 90% of them seen once. Sequencing was performed on peripheral blood mononuclear cells (PBMCs). This receptor was obtained from a woman aged 18-29 years. V gene TRBV28 combines with J gene TRBJ2-1; D not certain. The CDR3: CASSLWVSSYNEQFF. CDR3 coding DNA: TGTGCCAGCAGTTTATGGGTGAGCTCCTACAATGAGCAGTTCTTC.